This is a list of T cell receptor beta chains from one sample in a study of shared clonotypes between healthy human individuals. The repertoire was sequenced with immunoSEQ multiplex PCR; TCRdb's copy has only in-frame clones and lacks some. The sample lists 2 million to 3 million clones, more than 80% occurring once. The specimen was naive CD4+ T cells sorted from blood. The source of these receptors is a man aged 18 to 35 in good health. Each CDR3 is given with its conserved first and last residue. D genes are given only for firm matches. The size field is filled for only some rows; it gives once, few, many or a size class.

V: TRBV2; D: TRBD1; size: -; J: TRBJ1-2; CDR3: CASSVSEDRGFDHNGYTF; DNA: TGTGCCAGCAGTGTTTCCGAGGACAGGGGGTTTGATCACAATGGCTACACCTTC
V: TRBV4-2; D: -; size: -; J: TRBJ1-2; CDR3: CASSQAMGPNYGYTF; DNA: TGTGCCAGCAGCCAAGCGATGGGACCGAACTATGGCTACACCTTC
V: TRBV9; D: -; size: -; J: TRBJ2-1; CDR3: CASSVVAPGPQFF; DNA: TGTGCCAGCAGCGTAGTCGCTCCCGGTCCGCAGTTCTTC
V: TRBV9; D: -; size: -; J: TRBJ1-1; CDR3: CASSVEGLSEAFF; DNA: TGTGCCAGCAGCGTAGAGGGACTATCAGAAGCTTTCTTT
V: TRBV7-9; D: -; size: -; J: TRBJ1-5; CDR3: CASSSKSPRGNQPQHF; DNA: TGTGCCAGCAGCTCCAAGTCTCCTAGGGGCAATCAGCCCCAGCATTTT
V: TRBV6-1; D: TRBD1; size: -; J: TRBJ1-5; CDR3: CASSRTGEGQPQHF; DNA: TGTGCCAGCAGTCGGACAGGGGAGGGCCAGCCCCAGCATTTT
V: TRBV19; D: TRBD2; size: -; J: TRBJ2-7; CDR3: CASQREGYEQYF; DNA: TGTGCCAGTCAGCGGGAGGGCTACGAGCAGTACTTC
V: TRBV11-2; D: TRBD2; size: -; J: TRBJ2-5; CDR3: CASSRRTSGGETQYF; DNA: TGTGCCAGCAGCCGGCGGACTAGCGGGGGAGAGACCCAGTACTTC
V: TRBV7-2; D: -; size: once; J: TRBJ2-7; CDR3: CASSTTQGYSYEQYF; DNA: TGTGCCAGCAGCACTACACAGGGCTACTCCTACGAGCAGTACTTC
V: TRBV19; D: -; size: -; J: TRBJ2-7; CDR3: CASSMNRDSREQYF; DNA: TGTGCCAGTAGTATGAATCGGGACTCTAGGGAGCAGTACTTC
V: TRBV29-1; D: TRBD2; size: -; J: TRBJ2-1; CDR3: CSVGSLAGVTNEQFF; DNA: TGCAGCGTTGGGTCACTAGCGGGAGTAACCAATGAGCAGTTCTTC
V: TRBV6-1; D: TRBD1; size: -; J: TRBJ1-1; CDR3: CASSEQAPGQGNTEAFF; DNA: TGTGCCAGCAGCGAACAGGCCCCGGGACAGGGGAACACTGAAGCTTTCTTT
V: TRBV6-5; D: -; size: once; J: TRBJ2-1; CDR3: CASSGQGGYNEQFF; DNA: TGTGCCAGCAGTGGGCAGGGCGGCTACAATGAGCAGTTCTTC
V: TRBV19; D: TRBD1; size: -; J: TRBJ2-6; CDR3: CASSNRDRGFSGANVLTF; DNA: TGTGCCAGTAGTAACCGGGACAGGGGGTTCTCTGGGGCCAACGTCCTGACTTTC
V: TRBV10-3; D: -; size: -; J: TRBJ2-1; CDR3: CAISGTPNEQFF; DNA: TGTGCCATCAGTGGGACTCCGAATGAGCAGTTCTTC
V: TRBV9; D: -; size: -; J: TRBJ1-2; CDR3: CASSVDPEPNYGYTF; DNA: TGTGCCAGCAGCGTAGATCCAGAGCCAAACTATGGCTACACCTTC
V: TRBV6-6; D: -; size: -; J: TRBJ1-5; CDR3: CASREPNQPQHF; DNA: TGTGCCAGCAGAGAACCCAATCAGCCCCAGCATTTT
V: TRBV7-3; D: TRBD1; size: -; J: TRBJ1-2; CDR3: CASSLGGNYGYTF; DNA: TGTGCCAGCAGCCTAGGGGGCAACTATGGCTACACCTTC
V: TRBV5-1; D: -; size: -; J: TRBJ1-2; CDR3: CASSSGFLGYTF; DNA: TGCGCCAGCAGCTCAGGGTTTTTGGGCTACACCTTC
V: TRBV7-9; D: -; size: once; J: TRBJ1-5; CDR3: CASSPLEGDGNQPQHF; DNA: TGTGCCAGCAGCCCCCTTGAGGGGGATGGCAATCAGCCCCAGCATTTT
V: TRBV11-1; D: -; size: once; J: TRBJ2-2; CDR3: CASSTEPDRELFF; DNA: TGTGCCAGCAGCACCGAACCCGACCGGGAGCTGTTTTTT
V: TRBV5-1; D: TRBD1; size: -; J: TRBJ1-2; CDR3: CASSLPGQGGGYTF; DNA: TGCGCCAGCAGCTTACCGGGACAGGGGGGCGGCTACACCTTC
V: TRBV7-6; D: -; size: -; J: TRBJ1-1; CDR3: CASSPSTGNTEAFF; DNA: TGTGCCAGCAGCCCTTCAACAGGGAACACTGAAGCTTTCTTT
V: TRBV9; D: -; size: -; J: TRBJ2-1; CDR3: CASSSFAMDEQFF; DNA: TGTGCCAGCAGCTCCTTTGCGATGGATGAGCAGTTCTTC
V: TRBV2; D: TRBD2; size: -; J: TRBJ2-3; CDR3: CVRTTGGSRTDTQYF; DNA: TGTGTCAGAACTACCGGCGGGAGTAGGACAGATACGCAGTATTTT